Listed below are T cell receptor beta chains from one sample, sequenced in a study of regulatory T cells in long-lasting Graves disease. TCRdb redid the calling of the multiplex PCR reads with MiXCR, one entry per CDR3 protein. The sample consists of about 370,000 distinct CDR3 sequences, roughly a sixth of them appearing once. The starting material was peripheral blood mononuclear cells (PBMCs), obtained at new diagnosis, from a patient treated with antithyroid drugs. All receptors come from a female donor with Graves disease. Each CDR3 is given with its conserved first and last residue. D genes are given only for firm matches. The size field is filled for only some rows; it gives once, few, many or a size class.

TRBJ2-3 | TRBV7-2 | TRBD2 | many | CASSLRGTAPGLAGGRGTQYF | TGTGCCAGCAGCCTTCGGGGGACAGCCCCGGGACTAGCGGGAGGGCGGGGTACGCAGTATTTT
TRBJ2-2 | TRBV6-1 | NA | NA | CASSVGRVPGAGELFF | TGTGCCAGCAGTGTGGGCAGGGTACCTGGAGCCGGGGAGCTGTTTTTT
TRBJ2-3 | TRBV6-5 | TRBD2 | many | CASSFWTSGTTDTQYF | TGTGCCAGCAGTTTTTGGACTAGCGGGACCACAGATACGCAGTATTTT
TRBJ2-1 | TRBV6-2/TRBV6-3 | NA | NA | CASSLQGQSLDEQFF | TGTGCCAGCAGTCTGCAGGGGCAGTCTCTCGATGAGCAGTTCTTC
TRBJ1-2 | TRBV12-3/TRBV12-4 | TRBD1 | few | CASSPGTEIYGYTF | TGTGCCAGCAGCCCCGGGACAGAAATTTATGGCTACACCTTC
TRBJ2-1 | TRBV6-2/TRBV6-3 | NA | NA | CASSYSKGPNEQFF | TGTGCCAGCAGTTACTCGAAGGGCCCAAATGAGCAGTTCTTC
TRBJ2-5 | TRBV12-3/TRBV12-4 | TRBD2 | many | CASSFRAGGPHETQYF | TGTGCCAGCAGTTTTCGAGCGGGGGGGCCACATGAGACCCAGTACTTC
TRBJ1-1 | TRBV5-1 | TRBD1 | many | CASTVLTGGARTEAFF | TGCGCCAGCACCGTACTGACAGGGGGCGCGAGGACTGAAGCTTTCTTT
TRBJ2-1 | TRBV29-1 | TRBD2 | NA | CRGGGGGGGEQFF | TGCAGGGGGGGGGGGGGGGGGGGTGGGGAGCAGTTCTTC
TRBJ2-1 | TRBV7-6 | TRBD2 | many | CASSTGVSGRAVDEQFF | TGTGCCAGCAGCACAGGAGTCAGCGGGAGGGCCGTGGATGAGCAGTTCTTC
TRBJ2-4 | TRBV28 | NA | many | CASRLRDEIQYF | TGTGCCAGCAGGCTCCGGGACGAAATTCAGTACTTC
TRBJ1-2 | TRBV7-9 | NA | many | CASSFQTDYGYTF | TGTGCCAGCAGCTTCCAGACAGACTATGGCTACACCTTC
TRBJ2-4 | TRBV15 | NA | many | CATRGSGVAKNIQYF | TGTGCCACCAGAGGATCGGGGGTAGCCAAAAACATTCAGTACTTC
TRBJ2-1 | TRBV29-1 | TRBD2 | many | CSVKFAGGYEQFF | TGCAGCGTTAAGTTTGCGGGAGGGTATGAGCAGTTCTTC
TRBJ2-3 | TRBV12-3/TRBV12-4 | NA | few | CASSLLASDTQYF | TGTGCCAGCAGCTTACTAGCCTCAGATACGCAGTATTTT
TRBJ2-1 | TRBV5-1 | TRBD2 | NA | CASSHGLADGNEQFF | TGCGCCAGCAGCCACGGACTAGCGGACGGGAATGAGCAGTTCTTC
TRBJ1-2 | TRBV18 | TRBD1 | NA | CASSPWQGAYGYTF | TGTGCCAGCTCACCATGGCAGGGGGCATATGGCTACACCTTC
TRBJ1-5 | TRBV15 | NA | many | CATSRDRGSGMGQPQHF | TGTGCCACCAGCAGAGATCGGGGCTCGGGCATGGGGCAGCCCCAGCATTTT
TRBJ1-5 | TRBV10-2 | NA | NA | CASRSGAFQPQHF | TGCGCCAGCAGATCGGGAGCCTTTCAGCCCCAGCATTTT
TRBJ2-7 | TRBV20-1 | NA | many | CSARDLGSHEQYF | TGCAGTGCTAGAGATTTGGGAAGCCACGAGCAGTACTTC
TRBJ2-5 | TRBV12-3/TRBV12-4 | NA | NA | CASSAQQEGETQYF | TGTGCCAGCAGTGCCCAACAGGAAGGGGAGACCCAGTACTTC
TRBJ2-2 | TRBV30 | NA | NA | CAWSVPRATGELFF | TGTGCCTGGAGTGTACCCAGGGCCACCGGGGAGCTGTTTTTT
TRBJ1-3 | TRBV2 | NA | NA | CASTALVGISGNTIYF | TGTGCCAGCACCGCCCTGGTGGGGATCTCTGGAAACACCATATATTTT
TRBJ2-1 | TRBV6-2/TRBV6-3 | TRBD1 | many | CASSKLPGTGAFNEQFF | TGTGCCAGCAGCAAACTCCCCGGGACAGGGGCTTTCAATGAGCAGTTCTTC
TRBJ2-1 | TRBV6-1 | NA | few | CAANPRAGEQFF | TGTGCCGCCAACCCCAGGGCGGGTGAGCAGTTCTTC
TRBJ2-7 | TRBV10-1 | NA | many | CASSESGTTPYEQYF | TGCGCCAGCAGTGAGAGTGGGACAACTCCCTACGAGCAGTACTTC
TRBJ2-3 | TRBV30 | NA | many | CAWGGGSTDTQYF | TGTGCCTGGGGCGGTGGGAGCACAGATACGCAGTATTTT
TRBJ2-3 | TRBV9 | TRBD2 | few | CASSPASGRASDTQYF | TGTGCCAGCAGCCCTGCTAGCGGGAGAGCCTCAGATACGCAGTATTTT
TRBJ2-1 | TRBV28 | NA | many | CASSPPGPSYNEQFF | TGTGCCAGCAGCCCGCCCGGACCCTCCTACAATGAGCAGTTCTTC
TRBJ1-1 | TRBV9 | NA | many | CASSIPGRESTEAFF | TGTGCCAGCAGCATCCCTGGACGGGAAAGCACTGAAGCTTTCTTT
TRBJ1-2 | TRBV11-2 | NA | many | CASSSEGTSYTF | TGTGCCAGCAGCTCGGAGGGTACTAGCTACACCTTC
TRBJ1-2 | TRBV24-1 | TRBD1 | few | CATSDDTGAGAGYTF | TGTGCCACCAGTGACGATACAGGGGCCGGAGCGGGCTACACCTTC
TRBJ2-1 | TRBV5-1 | NA | NA | CASSPPGLDYNEQFF | TGCGCCAGCAGCCCACCGGGACTGGACTACAATGAGCAGTTCTTC
TRBJ1-1 | TRBV12-5 | NA | many | CASAPLYTEAFF | TGTGCTAGTGCCCCTCTTTACACTGAAGCTTTCTTT
TRBJ2-6 | TRBV13 | NA | many | CASSLESLSSGANVLTF | TGTGCCAGCAGCTTAGAATCTCTATCCTCTGGGGCCAACGTCCTGACTTTC
TRBJ2-2 | TRBV27 | TRBD2 | few | CASSSGTSGITGELFF | TGTGCCAGCAGTTCCGGGACTAGCGGGATCACCGGGGAGCTGTTTTTT
TRBJ2-7 | TRBV3-1 | NA | many | CASSPMTRPTYEQYF | TGTGCCAGCAGCCCAATGACACGTCCGACCTACGAGCAGTACTTC
TRBJ2-7 | TRBV7-9 | NA | many | CASSLERFEQYF | TGTGCCAGCAGCCTCGAGCGGTTCGAGCAGTACTTC
TRBJ2-1 | TRBV19 | TRBD1 | NA | CASRGTGPYNEQFF | TGTGCCAGTAGAGGGACAGGCCCCTACAATGAGCAGTTCTTC
TRBJ2-7 | TRBV5-4 | TRBD2 | many | CASSKGLAGGSLEQYF | TGTGCCAGCAGCAAAGGACTAGCGGGAGGCAGTCTCGAGCAGTACTTC
TRBJ2-2 | TRBV10-3 | NA | few | CAIGNPNTGELFF | TGTGCCATCGGTAACCCGAACACCGGGGAGCTGTTTTTT
TRBJ2-4 | TRBV6-2/TRBV6-3 | TRBD2 | many | CASQTSGNGERNIQYF | TGTGCCAGCCAGACTAGCGGGAACGGGGAGAGGAACATTCAGTACTTC
TRBJ1-4 | TRBV11-2 | TRBD1 | few | CASSSWDRGPEKLFF | TGTGCCAGCAGCTCCTGGGACAGGGGGCCGGAAAAACTGTTTTTT
TRBJ2-1 | TRBV7-9 | NA | many | CASSLMGDEQFF | TGTGCCAGCAGCCTCATGGGCGATGAGCAGTTCTTC
TRBJ2-7 | TRBV30 | NA | few | CAWSADSYSYEQYF | TGTGCCTGGAGTGCGGACAGCTACTCCTACGAGCAGTACTTC
TRBJ2-1 | TRBV4-3 | NA | NA | CASSQDHSSYNEQFF | TGCGCCAGCAGCCAAGATCACTCCTCCTACAATGAGCAGTTCTTC
TRBJ2-2 | TRBV12-3/TRBV12-4 | TRBD2 | NA | CASSLRLAGGTGELFF | TGTGCCAGCAGTTTAAGGCTAGCGGGAGGGACCGGGGAGCTGTTTTTT
TRBJ1-5 | TRBV12-3/TRBV12-4 | NA | many | CASSPQGANQPQHF | TGTGCCAGCAGTCCACAGGGAGCCAATCAGCCCCAGCATTTT
TRBJ1-2 | TRBV20-1 | NA | many | CSPHGDYGYTF | TGCAGTCCCCACGGGGATTATGGCTACACCTTC
TRBJ1-3 | TRBV29-1 | NA | NA | CSVVSGINSGNTIYF | TGCAGCGTTGTGAGTGGGATTAACTCTGGAAACACCATATATTTT
TRBJ2-7 | TRBV20-1 | TRBD2 | NA | CSAGEKTGLAGEEQYF | TGCAGTGCTGGGGAGAAGACAGGACTAGCGGGGGAGGAGCAGTACTTC
TRBJ2-7 | TRBV7-9 | NA | many | CASSMLHEQYF | TGTGCCAGCAGCATGTTACACGAGCAGTACTTC
TRBJ2-4 | TRBV12-3/TRBV12-4 | TRBD2 | many | CASSSGGAGIHIQYF | TGTGCCAGCAGCTCGGGGGGGGCCGGGATCCACATTCAGTACTTC
TRBJ2-1 | TRBV28 | TRBD2 | NA | CASSGRPSGAQFF | TGTGCCAGCAGCGGACGCCCCAGCGGGGCTCAGTTCTTC